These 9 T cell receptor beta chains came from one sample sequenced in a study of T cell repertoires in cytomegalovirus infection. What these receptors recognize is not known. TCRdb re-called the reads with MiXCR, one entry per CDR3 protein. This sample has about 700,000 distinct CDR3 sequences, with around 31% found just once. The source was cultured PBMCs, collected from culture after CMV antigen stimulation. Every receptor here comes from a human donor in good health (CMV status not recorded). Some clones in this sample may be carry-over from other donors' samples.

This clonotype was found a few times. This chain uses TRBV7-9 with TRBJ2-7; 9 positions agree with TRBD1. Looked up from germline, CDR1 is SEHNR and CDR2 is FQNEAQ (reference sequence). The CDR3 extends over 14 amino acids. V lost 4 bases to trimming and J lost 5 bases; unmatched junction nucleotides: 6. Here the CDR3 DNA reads TGTGCCAGCAGCTCGGGACAGGGCGTGAACGAGCAGTACTTC. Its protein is CASSSGQGVNEQYF.

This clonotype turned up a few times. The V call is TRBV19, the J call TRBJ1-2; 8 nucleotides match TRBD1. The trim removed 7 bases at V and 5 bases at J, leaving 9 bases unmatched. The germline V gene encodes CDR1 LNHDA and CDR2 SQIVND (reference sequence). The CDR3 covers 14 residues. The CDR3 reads CASNDRGMRYGYTF. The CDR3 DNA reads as TGTGCCAGTAACGACAGGGGCATGCGGTATGGCTACACCTTC. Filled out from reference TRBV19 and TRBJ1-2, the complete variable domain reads DGGITQSPKYLFRKEGQNVTLSCEQNLNHDAMYWYRQDPGQGLRLIYYSQIVNDFQKGDIAEGYSVSREKKESFPLTVTSAQKNPTAFYLCASNDRGMRYGYTFGSGTRLTVV.

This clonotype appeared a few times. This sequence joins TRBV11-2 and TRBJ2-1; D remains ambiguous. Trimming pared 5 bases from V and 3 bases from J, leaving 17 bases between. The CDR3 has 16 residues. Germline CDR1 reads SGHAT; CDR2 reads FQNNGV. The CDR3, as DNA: TGTGCCAGCAGCCCGAAGCCGACCGGCCACTACAATGAGCAGTTCTTC. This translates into CASSPKPTGHYNEQFF.

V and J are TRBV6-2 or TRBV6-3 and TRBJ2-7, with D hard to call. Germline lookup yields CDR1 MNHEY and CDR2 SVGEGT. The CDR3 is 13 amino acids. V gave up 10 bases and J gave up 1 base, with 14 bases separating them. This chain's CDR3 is CATTPDGSYEQYF. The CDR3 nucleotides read TGTGCCACAACCCCCGACGGTTCCTACGAGCAGTACTTC.

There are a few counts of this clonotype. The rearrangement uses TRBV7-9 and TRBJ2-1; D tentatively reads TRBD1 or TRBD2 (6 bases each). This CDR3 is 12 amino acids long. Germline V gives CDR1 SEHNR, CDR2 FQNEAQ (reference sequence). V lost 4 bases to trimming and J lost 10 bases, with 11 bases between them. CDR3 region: CASSYGGKEQFF. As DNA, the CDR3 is TGTGCCAGCAGCTACGGGGGCAAGGAGCAGTTCTTC.

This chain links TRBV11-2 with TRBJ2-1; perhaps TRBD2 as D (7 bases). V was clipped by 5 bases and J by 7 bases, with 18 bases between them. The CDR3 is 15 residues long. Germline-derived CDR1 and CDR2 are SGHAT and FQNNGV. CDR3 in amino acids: CASSQDAGAHNEQFF. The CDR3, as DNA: TGTGCCAGCAGCCAGGATGCGGGGGCGCATAATGAGCAGTTCTTC.

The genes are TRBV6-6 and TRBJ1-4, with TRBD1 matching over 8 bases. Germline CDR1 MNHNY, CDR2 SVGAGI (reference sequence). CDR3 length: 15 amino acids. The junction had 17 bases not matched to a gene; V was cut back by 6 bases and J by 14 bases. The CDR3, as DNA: TGTGCCAGCAGCGATGGGACAGGAGGGTTTGGAAACCTGTTTTTT. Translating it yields CASSDGTGGFGNLFF.

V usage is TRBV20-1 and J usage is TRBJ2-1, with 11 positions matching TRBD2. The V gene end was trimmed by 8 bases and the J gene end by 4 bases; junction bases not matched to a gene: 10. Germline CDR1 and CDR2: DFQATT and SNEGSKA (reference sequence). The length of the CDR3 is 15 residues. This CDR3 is CSRNPGLAVYNEQFF. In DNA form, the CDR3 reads TGCAGTCGGAACCCGGGACTAGCGGTTTACAATGAGCAGTTCTTC.

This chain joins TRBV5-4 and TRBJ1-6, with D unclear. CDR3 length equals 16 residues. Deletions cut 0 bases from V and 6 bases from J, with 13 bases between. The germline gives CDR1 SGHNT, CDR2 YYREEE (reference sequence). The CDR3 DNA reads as TGTGCCAGCAGCTTGGTCCACGGACCCCGTAATTCACCCCTCCACTTT. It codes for CASSLVHGPRNSPLHF.